These 29 T cell receptor beta chains came from one sample sequenced in a study of T cells in Graves' hyperthyroidism and ophthalmopathy. RNA transcripts gave rise to amplified TCR beta CDR3 regions. HTBI primers were used for first-round RT-PCR of the TCR CDR3. TCRdb used MiXCR to reprocess the multiplex PCR reads, holding one entry per CDR3 protein. The table records under 800,000 distinct CDR3 sequences, 12% to 15% of them present only once. The sample comprised blood. The receptor source for this set is a woman aged 18-30 years with Graves' hyperthyroidism.

The chain links TRBV5-1 to TRBJ2-7; TRBD2 agrees at 12 bases. V lost 5 bases and J lost 0; bases outside the gene matches: 6. The germline CDR1 and CDR2 sequences are SGHRS and YFSETQ. This CDR3 is 16 amino acids long. The DNA for the CDR3 is TGCGCCAGCAGGAGACTAGCGGGAGCCACCTCCTACGAGCAGTACTTC. It encodes CASRRLAGATSYEQYF.

V and J are TRBV30 and TRBJ2-1, with 7 nucleotides matching TRBD1. The germline gives CDR1 GTSNPN, CDR2 SVGIG (reference sequence). Trimming removed 0 bases from V and 4 bases from J; junction bases left unmatched: 0. This CDR3 contains 13 residues. The chain's CDR3 is CAWSVGQYNEQFF. CDR3 DNA: TGTGCCTGGAGTGTGGGACAGTACAATGAGCAGTTCTTC.

The genes are TRBV6-1 and TRBJ1-4, with 10 bases fitting TRBD1. The CDR3 covers 14 residues. Per germline, CDR1 MNHNS and CDR2 SASEGT. Trimming cost V 8 bases and J 7 bases; bases outside gene matches: 7. CDR3 amino acids: CASLGQGWGEKLFF. The CDR3 bases are TGTGCCAGCCTGGGACAGGGGTGGGGTGAAAAACTGTTTTTT.

V and J are TRBV27 and TRBJ2-1, with 9 bases aligning to TRBD2. Germline V CDR1 and CDR2: MNHEY, SMNVEV (reference sequence). V lost 7 bases, J lost 3 bases, and 4 bases stayed unmatched. This CDR3 comprises 14 residues. CDR3 protein: CASNRLADYNEQFF. The CDR3 coding sequence is TGTGCCAGCAATCGACTAGCGGACTACAATGAGCAGTTCTTC.

The sample holds many counts of this clonotype. V is TRBV2 and J is TRBJ2-3; D gene uncertain. V was cut by 5 bases and J by 3 bases, with 15 bases left in between. This CDR3 spans 15 amino acids. Germline CDR1 SNHLY, CDR2 FYNNEI. Here the CDR3 reads CASSWTAERTDTQYF. The CDR3 DNA sequence: TGTGCCAGCAGTTGGACGGCCGAAAGAACAGATACGCAGTATTTT.

This clonotype was recorded at least ten times. The rearrangement links TRBV11-3 to TRBJ1-4; the D is unclear. V gave up 10 bases and J gave up 4 bases, with 7 bases separating them. Germline V gene data show CDR1 as SGHNT and CDR2 as YENEEA. The CDR3 length is 11 residues. CDR3 in DNA: TGTGCCATCGAGGATAATGAAAAACTGTTTTTT. Translation: CAIEDNEKLFF.

The rearrangement uses TRBV2 and TRBJ2-2, with TRBD2 identical over 12 bases. V lost 7 bases and J lost 4; bases outside the gene matches: 7. Looked up from germline, CDR1 is SNHLY and CDR2 is FYNNEI. The CDR3 extends over 16 amino acids. The CDR3 sequence is CASISSGRGSTGELFF. CDR3 DNA: TGTGCCAGCATCTCTAGCGGGAGGGGTAGCACCGGGGAGCTGTTTTTT.

V and J are TRBV20-1 and TRBJ2-3, with 12 bases fitting TRBD2. In germline, CDR1 is DFQATT, CDR2 SNEGSKA (reference sequence). The CDR3 extends over 18 amino acids. After removal of 3 bases from V and 4 bases from J, the junction contained 14 bases not matched to a gene. CDR3: CSASAILAGGPSADTQYF. For the CDR3, the DNA is TGCAGTGCTAGCGCAATCCTAGCGGGAGGGCCATCGGCAGATACGCAGTATTTT.

This rearrangement joins TRBV6-2 or TRBV6-3 to TRBJ1-5, with TRBD1 matching over 9 bases. The CDR3 has 17 amino acids. Germline V gene data show CDR1 as MNHEY and CDR2 as SVGEGT. Losses at the gene ends were 4 bases for V and 4 bases for J; bases not matched to a gene: 11. CDR3 coding DNA: TGTGCCAGCAGTTCCTGGGGGACAGGGATTCGGAATCAGCCCCAGCATTTT. Encoded protein: CASSSWGTGIRNQPQHF.

There are many counts of this clonotype. V is TRBV7-9 and J is TRBJ2-1, with unresolved D. The CDR3 length is 16 residues. Per germline, CDR1 SEHNR and CDR2 FQNEAQ (reference sequence). Deletions cut 1 base from V and 2 bases from J, with 12 bases between. The CDR3 bases are TGTGCCAGCAGCTTAGGACCCCCCACTACCTACAATGAGCAGTTCTTC. It encodes CASSLGPPTTYNEQFF.

V is TRBV2 and J is TRBJ2-3; D is unclear. The CDR3 loop spans 12 amino acids. The germline V gene has CDR1 SNHLY and CDR2 FYNNEI. Trimming stripped 8 bases from V and 2 bases from J, with 8 bases between. CDR3 protein: CASGFNTDTQYF. The CDR3 DNA is TGTGCCAGCGGGTTTAACACAGATACGCAGTATTTT. Based on the CDR3 plus reference TRBV2 and TRBJ2-3, the full variable domain is EPEVTQTPSHQVTQMGQEVILRCVPISNHLYFYWYRQILGQKVEFLVSFYNNEISEKSEIFDDQFSVERPDGSNFTLKIRSTKLEDSAMYFCASGFNTDTQYFGPGTRLTVL.

Worth noting for this clonotype: A read error may explain this, as a much larger clone is one base away. The chain links TRBV29-1 to TRBJ2-1, with TRBD1 matching 7 bases. Germline lookup yields CDR1 SQVTM and CDR2 ANQGSEA. This CDR3 spans 12 amino acids. The J segment lost 13 bases and the V segment lost 8 bases, leaving 14 bases of the junction unmatched. The CDR3 protein is CSTSGQEETQFF. CDR3 nucleotides: TGCAGCACTTCCGGACAGGAGGAGACCCAGTTCTTC.

This sequence joins TRBV20-1 and TRBJ2-1, with 8 bases lining up with TRBD2. CDR1 is DFQATT and CDR2 is SNEGSKA in the germline V gene (reference sequence). The CDR3 covers 16 residues. With 1 base clipped from V and 6 bases from J, the junction kept 11 bases outside the gene matches. The CDR3 sequence is CSARGLTGTRSNEQFF. CDR3 in DNA: TGCAGTGCTAGAGGCCTAACCGGGACTAGAAGCAATGAGCAGTTCTTC.

In its sample, this clonotype was seen a few times. V is TRBV4-3 and J is TRBJ2-4; 16 nucleotides agree with TRBD2. This CDR3 is 18 amino acids long. The V and J ends lost 0 bases and 8 bases, in that order; junction bases with no gene match: 7. Germline CDR1 reads LGHNA; CDR2 reads YSLEER. The CDR3 DNA is TGCGCCAGCAGCCAAGATGGGGGACTAGCGGGAGGGCGGGACATTCAGTACTTC. Its translation: CASSQDGGLAGGRDIQYF.

In its sample, this clonotype was seen many times. The chain employs TRBV28 and TRBJ2-7; D is tentatively TRBD1 or TRBD2 (5 bases each). Trimming pared 6 bases from V and 7 bases from J, leaving 13 bases between. Germline-derived CDR1 and CDR2 are MDHEN and SYDVKM. The CDR3 runs 12 residues. CDR3 bases: TGTGCCAGCAGCCCCGGATGGGGGGAGCAGTACTTC. Translation: CASSPGWGEQYF.

This clonotype was picked up many times. This chain uses TRBV13 with TRBJ2-7; the D is unclear. CDR3 length equals 13 residues. V lost 7 bases, J lost 0 bases, and 10 bases lay in between. Per germline, CDR1 PRHDT and CDR2 FYEKMQ (reference sequence). The CDR3 protein is CASTLRSSYEQYF. CDR3 nucleotides: TGTGCCAGCACGCTTAGGAGCTCCTACGAGCAGTACTTC.

Ten or more counts support this clonotype. The genes are TRBV11-1 and TRBJ2-5; D unresolved. Trimming stripped 2 bases from V and 5 bases from J, with 18 bases between. Per the germline V gene, CDR1 is SGHAT and CDR2 is FQDESV (reference sequence). This CDR3 has 16 amino acids. The CDR3 spells CASSLTRGISGETQYF. As DNA, the CDR3 is TGTGCCAGCAGCTTAACTCGAGGCATTTCCGGGGAGACCCAGTACTTC.

There are many counts of this clonotype. The V and J genes are TRBV11-2 and TRBJ2-1; D ambiguous. The CDR3 extends over 12 amino acids. The V end lost 4 bases, the J end lost 7 bases, and 8 bases lay between the germline ends. CDR1 is SGHAT, CDR2 FQNNGV, per germline. The DNA of the CDR3 is TGTGCCAGCAGCTACAACCAGAATGAGCAGTTCTTC. As protein: CASSYNQNEQFF.

This clonotype was detected only a few times. A single base separates this from a much larger clone, so it may be a read error. The chain couples TRBV5-1 to TRBJ2-1; D possibly corresponds to TRBD2 (5 bases). Trimming cost V 4 bases and J 3 bases, with 14 bases left between them. CDR1 and CDR2 (germline): SGHRS, YFSETQ. The CDR3 is 15 residues long. Here the CDR3 DNA reads TGCGCCAGCAGCCTCGTGGGAGTGAGCTACAATGAGCAGTTCTTC. Encoded protein: CASSLVGVSYNEQFF. The variable domain in full, with the rest retrieved from reference TRBV5-1 and TRBJ2-1, is KAGVTQTPRYLIKTRGQQVTLSCSPISGHRSVSWYQQTPGQGLQFLFEYFSETQRNKGNFPGRFSGRQFSNSRSEMNVSTLELGDSALYLCASSLVGVSYNEQFFGPGTRLTVL.

The table lists this clonotype with many counts. The chain recombines TRBV28 with TRBJ2-5; D may be TRBD1 (6 bases). V was clipped by 3 bases and J by 1 base, with 12 bases between them. The germline gives CDR1 MDHEN, CDR2 SYDVKM. This CDR3 spans 15 amino acids. In nucleotides, the CDR3 is TGTGCCAGCAGTTTGGGTCAGGGGCGCCAAGAGACCCAGTACTTC. This translates into CASSLGQGRQETQYF.

In this sample, this clonotype turned up many times. The J gene is TRBJ2-5, the V gene TRBV7-8; 7 bases align to TRBD2. The J segment lost 4 bases and the V segment lost 4 bases, leaving 6 bases of the junction unmatched. Germline-derived CDR1 and CDR2 are SGHVS and FQNEAQ. This CDR3 has 14 amino acids. CDR3 nucleotides: TGTGCCAGCAGCTCGGATGGGGGGGTAGAGACCCAGTACTTC. Encoded protein: CASSSDGGVETQYF.

There are many counts of this clonotype. The chain recombines TRBV7-9 with TRBJ2-7; possible D gene TRBD2, 6 bases. The CDR3 is 15 residues long. CDR1 and CDR2 (germline): SEHNR, FQNEAQ (reference sequence). With 0 bases removed from V and 5 bases from J, the gap between germline ends came to 14 bases. As DNA, the CDR3 is TGTGCCAGCAGCTTAGCTATAGGAGGGGCCAACGAGCAGTACTTC. Amino acids: CASSLAIGGANEQYF.

The chain recombines TRBV14 with TRBJ2-5; D unclear. CDR3 length: 16 amino acids. The V gene's germline CDR1 is SGHDN and CDR2 FVKESK. Trimming cost V 2 bases and J 1 base, with 14 bases left between them. CDR3: CASSQRRWYSQETQYF. The DNA of the CDR3 is TGTGCCAGCAGCCAACGTAGGTGGTATAGCCAAGAGACCCAGTACTTC.

This clonotype occurred many times. The chain couples TRBV7-9 to TRBJ2-3; TRBD1 aligns across 8 bases. Trimming at V came to 6 bases and at J to 0 bases, leaving 2 bases not matched to a gene. The CDR3 contains 14 residues. Germline V gene lookup returns CDR1 SEHNR and CDR2 FQNEAQ (reference sequence). CDR3 nucleotides: TGTGCCAGCAGGGACAGGGAAAGCACAGATACGCAGTATTTT. It is translated as CASRDRESTDTQYF.

This clonotype occurred a few times. J is TRBJ1-2 and V is TRBV20-1, with TRBD1 identical over 7 bases. With 0 bases clipped from V and 2 bases from J, the junction kept 6 bases outside the gene matches. The CDR3 length is 15 residues. The germline gives CDR1 DFQATT, CDR2 SNEGSKA (reference sequence). CDR3 sequence: CSARDPMGQNYGYTF. In DNA, the CDR3 is TGCAGTGCTAGAGATCCCATGGGACAGAACTATGGCTACACCTTC.

This clonotype was observed once. The chain couples TRBV10-3 to TRBJ2-1; D ambiguous. Germline V gives CDR1 ENHRY, CDR2 SYGVKD. This CDR3 is built from 14 residues. The ends were cut back, 4 bases at V and 3 bases at J, with 10 bases in the middle. The CDR3 protein is CAISVSGSYNEQFF. For the CDR3, the DNA is TGTGCCATCAGTGTATCTGGAAGCTACAATGAGCAGTTCTTC.

The sample holds many counts of this clonotype. The V and J genes are TRBV20-1 and TRBJ2-1; 7 bases are shared with TRBD2. The CDR3 sequence is 15 residues long. Per the germline V gene, CDR1 is DFQATT and CDR2 is SNEGSKA (reference sequence). Losses at the gene ends were 4 bases for V and 2 bases for J; bases not matched to a gene: 8. In DNA form, the CDR3 reads TGCAGTGCTAATCCTAGCGGAAGCCCCTACAATGAGCAGTTCTTC. It codes for CSANPSGSPYNEQFF.

This rearrangement joins TRBV15 to TRBJ2-2, with 11 bases fitting TRBD2. The CDR3 consists of 19 residues. Germline assignment: CDR1 LNHNV and CDR2 YYDKDF (reference sequence). The junction had 10 bases not matched to a gene; V was cut back by 0 bases and J by 4 bases. CDR3 in DNA: TGTGCCACCAGCAGAGACTTGACTAGCGGGGCCTCGGGCACCGGGGAGCTGTTTTTT. Amino acids: CATSRDLTSGASGTGELFF. The full variable domain, in which reference TRBV15 and TRBJ2-2 provide the parts outside the CDR3, is DAMVIQNPRYQVTQFGKPVTLSCSQTLNHNVMYWYQQKSSQAPKLLFHYYDKDFNNEADTPDNFQSRRPNTSFCFLDIRSPGLGDTAMYLCATSRDLTSGASGTGELFFGEGSRLTVL.

At least ten counts were recorded for this clonotype. This chain uses TRBV20-1 with TRBJ2-1; the D is unclear. This CDR3 spans 12 amino acids. In germline, CDR1 is DFQATT, CDR2 SNEGSKA (reference sequence). V was pared by 0 bases and J by 7 bases, with 7 bases between. The CDR3 bases are TGCAGTGCTAGAGAGTACCAGAATGAGCAGTTCTTC. This codes for CSAREYQNEQFF.